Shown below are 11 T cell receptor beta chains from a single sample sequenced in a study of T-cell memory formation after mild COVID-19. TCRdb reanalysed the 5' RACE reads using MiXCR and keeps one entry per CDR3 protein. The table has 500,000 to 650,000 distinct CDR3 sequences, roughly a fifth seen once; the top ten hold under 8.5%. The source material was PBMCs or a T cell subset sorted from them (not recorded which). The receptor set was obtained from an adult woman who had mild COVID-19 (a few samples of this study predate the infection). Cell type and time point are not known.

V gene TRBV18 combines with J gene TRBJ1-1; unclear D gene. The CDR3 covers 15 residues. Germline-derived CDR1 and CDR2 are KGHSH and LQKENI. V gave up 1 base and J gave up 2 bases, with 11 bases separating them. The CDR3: CASSPLQQDNTEAFF. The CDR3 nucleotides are TGTGCCAGCTCACCACTCCAACAAGACAACACTGAAGCTTTCTTT.

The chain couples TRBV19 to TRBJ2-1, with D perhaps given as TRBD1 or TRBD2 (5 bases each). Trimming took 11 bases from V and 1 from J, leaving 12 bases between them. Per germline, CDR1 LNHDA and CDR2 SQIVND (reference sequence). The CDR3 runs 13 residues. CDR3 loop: CAVKGRSYNEQFF. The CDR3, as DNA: TGTGCCGTAAAGGGACGATCCTACAATGAGCAGTTCTTC.

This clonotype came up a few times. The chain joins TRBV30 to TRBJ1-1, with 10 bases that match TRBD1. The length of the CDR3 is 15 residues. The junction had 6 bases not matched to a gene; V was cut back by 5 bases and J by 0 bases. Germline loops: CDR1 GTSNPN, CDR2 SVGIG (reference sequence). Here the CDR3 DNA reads TGTGCCTGGGCCCCGGGACAGGGGATGAACACTGAAGCTTTCTTT. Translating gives CAWAPGQGMNTEAFF. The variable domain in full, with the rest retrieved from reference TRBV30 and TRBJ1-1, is SQTIHQWPATLVQPVGSPLSLECTVEGTSNPNLYWYRQAAGRGLQLLFYSVGIGQISSEVPQNLSASRPQDRQFILSSKKLLLSDSGFYLCAWAPGQGMNTEAFFGQGTRLTVV.

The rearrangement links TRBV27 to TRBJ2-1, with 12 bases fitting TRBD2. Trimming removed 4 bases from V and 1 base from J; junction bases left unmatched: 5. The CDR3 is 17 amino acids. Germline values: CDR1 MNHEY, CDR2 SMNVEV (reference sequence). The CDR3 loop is CASSYEGLAGSYNEQFF. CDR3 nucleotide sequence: TGTGCCAGCAGTTACGAGGGACTAGCGGGTTCCTACAATGAGCAGTTCTTC.

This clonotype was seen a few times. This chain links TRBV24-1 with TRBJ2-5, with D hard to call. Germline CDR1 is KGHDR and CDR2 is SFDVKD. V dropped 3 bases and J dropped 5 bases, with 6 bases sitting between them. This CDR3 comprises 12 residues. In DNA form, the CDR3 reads TGTGCCACCAGTGATACGAGGGAGACCCAGTACTTC. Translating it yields CATSDTRETQYF.

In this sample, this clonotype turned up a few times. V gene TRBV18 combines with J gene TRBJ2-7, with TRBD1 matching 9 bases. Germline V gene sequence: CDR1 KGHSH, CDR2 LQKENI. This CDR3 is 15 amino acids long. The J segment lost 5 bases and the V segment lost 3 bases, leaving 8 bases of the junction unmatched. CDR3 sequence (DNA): TGTGCCAGCTCACCGTTCCGGGACAGGGACCACGAGCAGTACTTC. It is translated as CASSPFRDRDHEQYF.

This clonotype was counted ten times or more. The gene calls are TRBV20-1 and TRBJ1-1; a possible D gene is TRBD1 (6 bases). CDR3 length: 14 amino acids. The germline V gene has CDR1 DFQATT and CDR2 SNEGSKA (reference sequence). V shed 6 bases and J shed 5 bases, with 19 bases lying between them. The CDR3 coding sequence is TGCAGTGCGGATAAAGGGGGGGCGGATACTGAAGCTTTCTTT. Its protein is CSADKGGADTEAFF.

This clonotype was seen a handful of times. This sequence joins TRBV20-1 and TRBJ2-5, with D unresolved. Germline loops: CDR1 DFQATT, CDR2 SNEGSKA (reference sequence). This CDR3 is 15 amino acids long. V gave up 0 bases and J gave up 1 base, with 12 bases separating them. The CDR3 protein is CSARDPGRLQETQYF. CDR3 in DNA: TGCAGTGCTAGAGACCCGGGTCGTCTCCAAGAGACCCAGTACTTC.

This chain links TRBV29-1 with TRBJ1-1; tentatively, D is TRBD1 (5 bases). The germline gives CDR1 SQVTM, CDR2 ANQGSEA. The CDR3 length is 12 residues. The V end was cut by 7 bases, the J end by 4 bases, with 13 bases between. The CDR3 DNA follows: TGCAGCGCCCAGGGAGGGGTCACTGAAGCTTTCTTT. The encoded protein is CSAQGGVTEAFF.

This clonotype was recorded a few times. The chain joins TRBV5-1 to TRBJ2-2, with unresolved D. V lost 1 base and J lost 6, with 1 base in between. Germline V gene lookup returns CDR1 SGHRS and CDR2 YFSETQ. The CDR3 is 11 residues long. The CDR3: CASSLPGELFF. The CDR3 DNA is TGCGCCAGCAGCTTGCCCGGGGAGCTGTTTTTT.

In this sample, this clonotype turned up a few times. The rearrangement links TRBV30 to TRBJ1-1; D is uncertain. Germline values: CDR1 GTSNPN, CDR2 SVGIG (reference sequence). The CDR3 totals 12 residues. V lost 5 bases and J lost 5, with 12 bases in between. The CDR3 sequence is CAWFPLWTEAFF. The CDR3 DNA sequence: TGTGCCTGGTTTCCCCTCTGGACTGAAGCTTTCTTT.